This T cell receptor (beta chain) derives from a study of CD8+ T cells in alopecia areata. The treatment here: oral pan-JAK inhibitor, 5-10 mg twice daily. Investigators isolated RNA and reverse transcribed it into cDNA to act as the sequencing template. The data were produced by immunoSEQ multiplex PCR, yet TCRdb's version contains in-frame clones alone and is incomplete. The sample includes about 140,000 clones, 86% of them seen just once. The CDR3 runs to 14 residues. V lost 5 bases and J 12 bases, leaving 20 bases between the germline ends. Germline CDR1 and CDR2: MNHEY and SMNVEV (reference sequence).

Sequenced here: CD8+ T cells sorted from blood, sampled at week 4, from a patient treated with tofacitinib. This receptor was obtained from a human donor with alopecia areata. The V and J genes are TRBV27 and TRBJ2-1; D is unresolved. DNA of the CDR3: TGTGCCAGCAGTCCCCTCGACCCCTCTAGGATGCAGTTCTTC. Translating it yields CASSPLDPSRMQFF.